The source of this T cell receptor beta chain is a study of blood T cell repertoires in COVID-19. The V gene end was trimmed by 0 bases and the J gene end by 3 bases; junction bases not matched to a gene: 6. CDR3 length: 16 residues. Germline V gene data show CDR1 as SGHRS and CDR2 as YFSETQ. Clones were read by immunoSEQ multiplex PCR, and TCRdb kept only the in-frame ones, dropping some. The top ten hold roughly 5.5% of the sample, which has more than 95,000 clones, about 70% seen once. The sequenced sample consisted of peripheral blood. The receptor's source is a man aged 60 to 69 with acute or convalescent COVID-19. The gene calls are TRBV5-1 and TRBJ2-1; 7 bases map to TRBD1. In nucleotides, the CDR3 is TGCGCCAGCAGCTTGGGTGGGGACAGCAACTACAATGAGCAGTTCTTC. This sequence encodes CASSLGGDSNYNEQFF.